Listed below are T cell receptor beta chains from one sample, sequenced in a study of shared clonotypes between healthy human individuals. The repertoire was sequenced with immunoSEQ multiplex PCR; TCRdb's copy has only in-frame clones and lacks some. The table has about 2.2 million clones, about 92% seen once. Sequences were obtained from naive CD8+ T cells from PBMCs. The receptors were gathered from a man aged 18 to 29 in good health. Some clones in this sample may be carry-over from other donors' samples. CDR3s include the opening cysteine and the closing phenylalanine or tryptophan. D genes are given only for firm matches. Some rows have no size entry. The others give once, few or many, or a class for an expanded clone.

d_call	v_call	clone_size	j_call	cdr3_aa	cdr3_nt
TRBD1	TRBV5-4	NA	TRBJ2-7	CASSLGGTALSYEQYF	TGTGCCAGCAGCTTGGGAGGGACAGCCCTCTCCTACGAGCAGTACTTC
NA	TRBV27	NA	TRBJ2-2	CASSLSRGGFYYGGELFF	TGTGCCAGCAGTTTATCTAGAGGAGGTTTTTATTACGGCGGGGAGCTGTTTTTT
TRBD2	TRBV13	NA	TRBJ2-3	CASSPIGTRADTQYF	TGTGCCAGCAGCCCCATTGGGACTAGGGCAGATACGCAGTATTTT
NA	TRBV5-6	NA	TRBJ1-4	CASSFRDEKLFF	TGTGCCAGCAGCTTTAGGGATGAAAAACTGTTTTTT
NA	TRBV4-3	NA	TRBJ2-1	CASSQDPPGRLDNEQFF	TGCGCCAGCAGCCAAGATCCTCCGGGACGTTTAGACAATGAGCAGTTCTTC
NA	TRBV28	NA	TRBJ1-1	CASSFPGPEAFF	TGTGCCAGCAGTTTTCCCGGGCCCGAAGCTTTCTTT
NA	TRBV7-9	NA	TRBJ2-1	CASSFRSAMDGEQFF	TGTGCCAGCAGCTTTAGATCCGCCATGGACGGGGAGCAGTTCTTC
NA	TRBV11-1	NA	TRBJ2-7	CASSLANTYEQYF	TGTGCCAGCAGCTTGGCTAACACTTACGAGCAGTACTTC
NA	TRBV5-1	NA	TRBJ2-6	CASSLARRSGANVLTF	TGCGCCAGCAGCTTGGCCCGAAGATCTGGGGCCAACGTCCTGACTTTC
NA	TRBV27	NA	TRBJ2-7	CASSPNGSPYEQYF	TGTGCCAGCAGCCCTAACGGGTCTCCCTACGAGCAGTACTTC
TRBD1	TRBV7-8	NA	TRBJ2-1	CASSPRDRANNEQFF	TGTGCCAGCAGCCCCCGGGACAGGGCTAACAATGAGCAGTTCTTC
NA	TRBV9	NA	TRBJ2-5	CASSAPTGEPQYF	TGTGCCAGCAGCGCACCTACGGGAGAGCCCCAGTACTTC
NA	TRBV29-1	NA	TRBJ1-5	CSPPDGRTGNRATDQPQHF	TGCAGCCCTCCGGACGGGAGAACAGGGAATAGGGCTACAGATCAGCCCCAGCATTTT
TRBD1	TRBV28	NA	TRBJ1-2	CASSPHPTLQGRAYGYTF	TGTGCCAGCAGTCCACACCCAACTTTACAGGGGAGAGCCTATGGCTACACCTTC
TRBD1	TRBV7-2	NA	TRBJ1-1	CASSLPRAGTGNTEAFF	TGTGCCAGCAGCTTACCCCGGGCCGGGACAGGGAACACTGAAGCTTTCTTT
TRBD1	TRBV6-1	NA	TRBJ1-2	CASSETIETGRGYTF	TGTGCCAGCAGTGAAACTATAGAGACAGGGAGAGGCTACACCTTC
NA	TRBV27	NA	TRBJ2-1	CASSIQGGHRPMEQFF	TGTGCCAGCAGCATACAGGGCGGACACCGGCCCATGGAGCAGTTCTTC
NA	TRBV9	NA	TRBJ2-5	CASSAPTDLGRETQYF	TGTGCCAGCAGCGCCCCCACGGACTTGGGGAGAGAGACCCAGTACTTC
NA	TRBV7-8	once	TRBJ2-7	CASSLALGITYEQYF	TGTGCCAGCAGCTTAGCGCTGGGAATCACCTACGAGCAGTACTTC
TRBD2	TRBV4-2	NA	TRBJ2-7	CASSQDLASGSFYEQYF	TGTGCCAGCAGCCAAGATTTGGCTAGCGGGAGCTTCTACGAGCAGTACTTC
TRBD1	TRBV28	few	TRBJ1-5	CASSPDRGSNQPQHF	TGTGCCAGCAGTCCTGACAGGGGTAGCAATCAGCCCCAGCATTTT
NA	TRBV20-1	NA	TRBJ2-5	CSGGDQETQYF	TGCAGTGGGGGGGACCAAGAGACCCAGTACTTC
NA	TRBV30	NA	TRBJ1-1	CAWSKGGVPEAFF	TGTGCCTGGTCGAAGGGGGGGGTCCCTGAAGCTTTCTTT
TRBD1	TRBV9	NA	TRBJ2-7	CASSAWDRSGEQYF	TGTGCCAGCAGCGCGTGGGACAGGTCTGGAGAGCAGTACTTC
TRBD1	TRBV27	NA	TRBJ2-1	CASSLRGPFGEQFF	TGTGCCAGCAGTTTAAGGGGGCCCTTTGGAGAGCAGTTCTTC
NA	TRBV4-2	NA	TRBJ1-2	CASSQDGRNFGYTF	TGTGCCAGCAGCCAAGATGGCAGGAACTTTGGCTACACCTTC
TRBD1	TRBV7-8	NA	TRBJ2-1	CASKREAGGNEQFF	TGTGCCAGCAAGAGAGAAGCAGGGGGAAATGAGCAGTTCTTC
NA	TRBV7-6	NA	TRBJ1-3	CASSLVRESSGNTIYF	TGTGCCAGCAGCTTAGTGAGGGAGAGCTCTGGAAACACCATATATTTT
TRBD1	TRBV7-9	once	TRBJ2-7	CASSSQDRGLVEQYF	TGTGCCAGCAGCTCGCAAGACAGGGGGCTCGTCGAGCAGTACTTC
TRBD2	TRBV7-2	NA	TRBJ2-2	CASRGRGEGTGELFF	TGTGCCAGCAGGGGGAGGGGAGAGGGGACCGGGGAGCTGTTTTTT
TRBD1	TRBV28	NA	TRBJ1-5	CASRDRGGNQPQHF	TGTGCCAGCAGAGACAGGGGTGGCAATCAGCCCCAGCATTTT
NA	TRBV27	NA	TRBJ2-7	CASSLGGAIAEQYF	TGTGCCAGCAGTTTAGGAGGGGCCATAGCCGAGCAGTACTTC
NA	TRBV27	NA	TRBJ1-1	CASSYRKGTEAFF	TGTGCCAGCAGTTACCGCAAGGGCACTGAAGCTTTCTTT
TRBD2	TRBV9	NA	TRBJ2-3	CASSVVGGTDTQYF	TGTGCCAGCAGCGTAGTCGGGGGGACAGATACGCAGTATTTT
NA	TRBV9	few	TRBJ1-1	CASSVVSGTEAFF	TGTGCCAGCAGCGTAGTATCAGGGACTGAAGCTTTCTTT
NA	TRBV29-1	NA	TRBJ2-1	CSVETWEKVYNEQFF	TGCAGCGTTGAGACATGGGAGAAAGTCTACAATGAGCAGTTCTTC
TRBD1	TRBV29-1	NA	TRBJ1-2	CSVMDRVHYGYTF	TGCAGCGTCATGGACAGGGTCCACTATGGCTACACCTTC
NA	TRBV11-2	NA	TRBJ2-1	CASSLIGWNSYNEQFF	TGTGCCAGCAGCTTAATTGGCTGGAACTCCTACAATGAGCAGTTCTTC
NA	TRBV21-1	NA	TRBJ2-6	CASSKAGTGCSGANVLTF	TGTGCCAGCAGCAAAGCGGGGACAGGATGTTCTGGGGCCAACGTCCTGACTTTC
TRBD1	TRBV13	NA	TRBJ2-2	CASSYDRGPGELFF	TGTGCCAGCAGCTACGACAGGGGCCCCGGGGAGCTGTTTTTT
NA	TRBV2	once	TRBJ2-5	CASRVLLGIQETQYF	TGTGCCAGCAGAGTCCTCCTGGGGATCCAAGAGACCCAGTACTTC
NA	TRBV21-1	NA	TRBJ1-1	CASNTGHYDTEAFF	TGTGCCAGCAATACAGGACACTACGACACTGAAGCTTTCTTT
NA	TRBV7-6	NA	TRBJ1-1	CASSLGTRGEAFF	TGTGCCAGCAGCTTAGGTACGAGGGGTGAAGCTTTCTTT
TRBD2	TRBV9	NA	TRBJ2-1	CASSGSGSMYNEQFF	TGTGCCAGCAGCGGTAGCGGGAGTATGTACAATGAGCAGTTCTTC
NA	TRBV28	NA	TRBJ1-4	CASSFEGDLSNEKLFF	TGTGCCAGCAGTTTTGAGGGGGACCTGTCGAATGAAAAACTGTTTTTT
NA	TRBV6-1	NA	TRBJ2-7	CASESRITYEQYF	TGTGCCAGCGAGTCACGGATCACCTACGAGCAGTACTTC
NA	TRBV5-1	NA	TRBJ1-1	CASSVIQGPNTEAFF	TGCGCCAGCAGCGTAATCCAGGGCCCCAACACTGAAGCTTTCTTT
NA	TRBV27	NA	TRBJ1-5	CASSPALDGRNQPQHF	TGTGCCAGCAGCCCTGCATTAGACGGCCGCAATCAGCCCCAGCATTTT
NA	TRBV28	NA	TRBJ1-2	CASREDSNPYGYTF	TGTGCCAGCAGAGAGGACAGCAACCCCTATGGCTACACCTTC
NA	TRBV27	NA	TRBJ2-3	CASQSQMADTQYF	TGTGCCAGCCAATCACAGATGGCAGATACGCAGTATTTT
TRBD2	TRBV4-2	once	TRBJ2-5	CASSQHLAGEGETQYF	TGTGCCAGCAGCCAACACCTAGCGGGAGAAGGAGAGACCCAGTACTTC